This TCR beta chain was captured by sequencing in a study of blood T cell repertoires in COVID-19. Study background: The United States, Italy and Spain were the sources of the acute and convalescent COVID-19 samples. PBMCs, B-cell-depleted T cells, or T cells were the source of the cDNA or gDNA that made up the material.

Germline V lookup: CDR1 SGHNT, CDR2 YYREEE (reference sequence). CDR3 length equals 14 residues. V lost 2 bases and J 6 bases, leaving 14 bases between the germline ends. In the original processing: The authors estimated nucleated cell counts from reference gene primer amplification. Generated by immunoSEQ multiplex PCR, the TCRdb table keeps only in-frame clones and is missing some. D and trimming come from the DNA, and the V and J calls and clone size come from that table. The table has roughly 110,000 clones, more than 70% seen once. The receptor's source is a man between 35 and 55 years old with active or convalescent COVID-19. The genes are TRBV5-4 and TRBJ1-2; D gene uncertain. The sample was peripheral blood. The CDR3 loop is CASSFGPREDGYTF. CDR3 DNA sequence: TGTGCCAGCAGCTTCGGGCCCCGGGAGGATGGCTACACCTTC.